Listed below are T cell receptor beta chains from one sample, sequenced in a study of T-cell memory formation after mild COVID-19. TCRdb itself ran the 5' RACE reads through MiXCR, one entry per CDR3 protein. The sample holds some 440,000 distinct CDR3 sequences, roughly 25% seen once. The specimen was PBMCs or a T cell subset sorted from them (not recorded which). The receptors stem from an adult woman who had mild COVID-19 (a few samples of this study predate the infection). Cell type and time point are not known. CDR3s include the opening cysteine and the closing phenylalanine or tryptophan. A D gene is named only where the DNA matches it firmly. Clone size appears in some rows only: once, few, many, or a class for an expanded clone.

CDR3aa	CDR3nt	len	v_gene	d_gene	abundance	j_gene
CASSEDRGRTGELFF	TGTGCCAGCAGTGAAGACAGGGGGCGGACCGGGGAGCTGTTTTTT	15	TRBV2	TRBD1	-	TRBJ2-2
CASSDYGTLNTEAFF	TGTGCCAGCAGTGACTACGGAACCCTGAACACTGAAGCTTTCTTT	15	TRBV6-6	-	few	TRBJ1-1
CASSSTSGRDEQFF	TGCGCCAGCAGCTCCACTAGCGGGAGAGATGAGCAGTTCTTC	14	TRBV5-1	TRBD2	-	TRBJ2-1
CASSPQGQGDGEQFF	TGTGCCAGCAGCCCTCAGGGACAGGGGGATGGTGAGCAGTTCTTC	15	TRBV5-6	TRBD1	-	TRBJ2-1
CASSLYRGMNTGELFF	TGCGCCAGCAGCTTGTACAGGGGGATGAACACCGGGGAGCTGTTTTTT	16	TRBV5-1	TRBD1	-	TRBJ2-2
CAWSVSGQFNQPQHF	TGTGCCTGGAGTGTATCTGGTCAGTTCAATCAGCCCCAGCATTTT	15	TRBV30	-	few	TRBJ1-5
CSARDRVAPSGIVETQYF	TGCAGTGCTAGAGATAGGGTCGCGCCTAGCGGGATAGTGGAGACCCAGTACTTC	18	TRBV20-1	TRBD2	-	TRBJ2-5
CAWRGTLRGQGTYEQYF	TGTGCCTGGAGGGGCACGTTGCGCGGGCAGGGAACCTACGAGCAGTACTTC	17	TRBV30	-	-	TRBJ2-7
CASSLAGQGYGELFF	TGTGCCAGCAGCTTAGCTGGTCAGGGTTATGGGGAGCTGTTTTTT	15	TRBV7-8	-	few	TRBJ2-2
CASSQDPDSYEQYF	TGTGCCAGCAGCCAAGATCCGGACAGCTACGAGCAGTACTTC	14	TRBV3-1	-	few	TRBJ2-7
CASSLASHHEQYF	TGTGCCAGCAGCTTGGCTAGCCACCACGAGCAGTACTTC	13	TRBV5-6	-	-	TRBJ2-7
CASSFPRRGREQYF	TGTGCCAGCAGTTTCCCGCGAAGGGGGCGCGAGCAGTACTTC	14	TRBV12-3/TRBV12-4	TRBD1	few	TRBJ2-7
CASSRPGEGDNEQFF	TGTGCCAGCTCTAGGCCAGGAGAAGGGGACAATGAGCAGTTCTTC	15	TRBV25-1	-	few	TRBJ2-1
CASSPQWPGEQFF	TGTGCCAGCAGCCCGCAATGGCCGGGGGAGCAGTTCTTC	13	TRBV7-2	-	-	TRBJ2-1
CASSLGGGTGQPQHF	TGTGCCAGCAGTTTAGGGGGCGGGACGGGTCAGCCCCAGCATTTT	15	TRBV6-5	TRBD1	few	TRBJ1-5
CASSFSGDPGDTQYF	TGTGCCAGCAGCTTTAGCGGGGACCCGGGGGATACGCAGTATTTT	15	TRBV5-5	TRBD2	-	TRBJ2-3
CASSQGQGATEAFF	TGTGCCAGCAGCCAAGGACAGGGGGCGACTGAAGCTTTCTTT	14	TRBV6-2/TRBV6-3	TRBD1	-	TRBJ1-1
CASSGRGDRESYEQYF	TGCGCCAGCAGTGGGAGAGGGGACAGGGAGTCCTACGAGCAGTACTTC	16	TRBV5-1	TRBD1	few	TRBJ2-7
CASSPWDRAYNEQFF	TGTGCCAGCAGTCCATGGGACAGGGCTTACAATGAGCAGTTCTTC	15	TRBV12-3/TRBV12-4	TRBD1	-	TRBJ2-1
CASSQNQDTQYF	TGTGCCAGCAGCCAAAACCAAGATACGCAGTATTTT	12	TRBV4-2	-	-	TRBJ2-3
CASSLAGTGKTYEQYF	TGTGCCAGTAGTCTCGCCGGGACAGGGAAGACCTACGAGCAGTACTTC	16	TRBV19	TRBD1	-	TRBJ2-7
CASRDTESSYNEQFF	TGTGCCAGCAGAGATACTGAGAGCTCCTACAATGAGCAGTTCTTC	15	TRBV2	-	once	TRBJ2-1
CSAEPGQRYHYGYTF	TGCAGTGCTGAACCGGGACAGAGGTATCACTATGGCTACACCTTC	15	TRBV20-1	TRBD1	-	TRBJ1-2
CASSLKVGGTDTQYF	TGTGCCAGCAGCTTAAAGGTCGGGGGCACAGATACGCAGTATTTT	15	TRBV5-4	-	-	TRBJ2-3
CASSQADRDNTIYF	TGCGCCAGCAGCCAAGCCGACAGGGACAACACCATATATTTT	14	TRBV4-1	TRBD1	few	TRBJ1-3
CSATDRYLSYEQYF	TGCAGTGCAACGGACAGGTACCTCTCCTACGAGCAGTACTTC	14	TRBV20-1	TRBD1	-	TRBJ2-7
CASSFAGQKYEQYF	TGCGCCAGCAGCTTTGCGGGACAGAAATACGAGCAGTACTTC	14	TRBV5-1	-	many	TRBJ2-7
CASSVQNGAAYEQYF	TGTGCCAGCAGCGTTCAAAACGGGGCCGCCTACGAGCAGTACTTC	15	TRBV9	-	few	TRBJ2-7
CASSPPSLTDTQYF	TGTGCCAGCTCACCACCTAGCCTCACAGATACGCAGTATTTT	14	TRBV18	-	few	TRBJ2-3
CSAREASGGVNEQFF	TGCAGTGCTAGAGAAGCTAGCGGGGGGGTCAATGAGCAGTTCTTC	15	TRBV20-1	TRBD2	few	TRBJ2-1
CASSLSGSTYEQYF	TGTGCCAGCAGCTTATCGGGCAGTACCTACGAGCAGTACTTC	14	TRBV7-2	-	many	TRBJ2-7
CAISESLETQYF	TGTGCCATCAGTGAGTCGTTGGAGACCCAGTACTTC	12	TRBV10-3	-	few	TRBJ2-5
CASRRTSGRYNEQFF	TGTGCCAGCAGAAGGACTAGCGGGAGGTACAATGAGCAGTTCTTC	15	TRBV6-2/TRBV6-3	TRBD2	-	TRBJ2-1
CASTVGGRYNEQFF	TGTGCCAGCACAGTGGGGGGGCGGTACAATGAGCAGTTCTTC	14	TRBV12-3/TRBV12-4	-	-	TRBJ2-1
CASSSTSGKGHEQFF	TGTGCCAGCAGTTCAACTAGCGGGAAGGGCCATGAGCAGTTCTTC	15	TRBV12-3/TRBV12-4	TRBD2	few	TRBJ2-1
CASSFSTSGGAQYF	TGTGCCAGCAGTTTCTCGACTAGCGGGGGGGCCCAGTACTTC	14	TRBV12-3/TRBV12-4	TRBD2	few	TRBJ2-5
CASSVGQSLYGYTF	TGTGCCAGCAGTGTGGGACAGTCACTTTATGGCTACACCTTC	14	TRBV2	TRBD1	-	TRBJ1-2
CATSDPRLGFYEQYF	TGTGCCACCAGTGACCCACGCTTGGGGTTCTACGAGCAGTACTTC	15	TRBV24-1	-	-	TRBJ2-7
CATIEIGVDTEAFF	TGTGCCACCATCGAGATAGGGGTTGACACTGAAGCTTTCTTT	14	TRBV24-1	-	few	TRBJ1-1
CASSLIDSGSSYEQYF	TGTGCCAGCAGTTTAATAGATAGCGGGAGTTCCTACGAGCAGTACTTC	16	TRBV27	TRBD2	few	TRBJ2-7
CASSLADARGYGYTF	TGCGCCAGCAGCTTGGCCGACGCGAGGGGCTATGGCTACACCTTC	15	TRBV5-1	-	-	TRBJ1-2
CASSLATTDTQYF	TGTGCCAGCAGTTTAGCCACCACAGATACGCAGTATTTT	13	TRBV12-3/TRBV12-4	-	few	TRBJ2-3
CASSYPSQGEQFF	TGTGCCAGCAGTTACCCCTCACAAGGCGAGCAGTTCTTC	13	TRBV6-6	-	few	TRBJ2-1
CASSSGDRVSEQYF	TGTGCCAGCAGCTCCGGAGACAGGGTAAGCGAGCAGTACTTC	14	TRBV5-6	TRBD1	-	TRBJ2-7
CASTWGTQGPGELFF	TGTGCCAGCACCTGGGGGACCCAGGGCCCCGGGGAGCTGTTTTTT	15	TRBV12-3/TRBV12-4	-	-	TRBJ2-2
CASSSREDEQYF	TGTGCCAGCAGTTCCAGGGAGGACGAGCAGTACTTC	12	TRBV7-9	-	-	TRBJ2-7
CASSLEVRGRGEQFF	TGTGCCAGCAGCTTAGAAGTCCGGGGAAGGGGTGAGCAGTTCTTC	15	TRBV7-2	-	few	TRBJ2-1
CASTLRVGGRSLSYNEQFF	TGTGCCAGCACCCTTAGGGTCGGGGGGAGGTCTCTATCCTACAATGAGCAGTTCTTC	19	TRBV12-3/TRBV12-4	TRBD2	few	TRBJ2-1
CASDFAGPQPQHF	TGTGCCAGCGACTTTGCAGGGCCCCAGCCCCAGCATTTT	13	TRBV27	-	few	TRBJ1-5
CASSLHRVAETQYF	TGTGCCAGCAGCTTACACAGGGTCGCGGAGACCCAGTACTTC	14	TRBV7-6	-	-	TRBJ2-5
CASSNKLAGGEETQYF	TGTGCCAGCAGCAACAAGCTAGCGGGAGGGGAAGAGACCCAGTACTTC	16	TRBV21-1	-	-	TRBJ2-5